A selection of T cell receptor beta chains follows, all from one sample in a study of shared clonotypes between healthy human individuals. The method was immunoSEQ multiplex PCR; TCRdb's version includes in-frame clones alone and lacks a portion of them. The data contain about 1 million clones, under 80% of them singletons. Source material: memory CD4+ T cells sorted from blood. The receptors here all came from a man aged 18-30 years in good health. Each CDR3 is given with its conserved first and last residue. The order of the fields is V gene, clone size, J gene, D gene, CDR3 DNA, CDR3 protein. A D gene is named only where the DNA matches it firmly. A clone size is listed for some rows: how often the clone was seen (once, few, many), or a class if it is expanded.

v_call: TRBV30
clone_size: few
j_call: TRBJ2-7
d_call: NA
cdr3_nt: TGTGCCTGGAGGGCAGGAGTGGGGGAGACCTACGAGCAGTACTTC
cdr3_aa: CAWRAGVGETYEQYF

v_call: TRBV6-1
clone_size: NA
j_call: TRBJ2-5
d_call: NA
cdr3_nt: TGTGCCAGCAGTGGACAGACGTACCAAGAGACCCAGTACTTC
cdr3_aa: CASSGQTYQETQYF

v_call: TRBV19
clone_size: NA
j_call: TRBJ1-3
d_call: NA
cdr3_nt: TGTGCCAGCAGAGCCAGGAGCTCTGGAAACACCATATATTTT
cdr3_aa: CASRARSSGNTIYF

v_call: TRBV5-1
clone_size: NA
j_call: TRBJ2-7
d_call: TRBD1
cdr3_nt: TGCGCCAGCAGCTCCGCGACAGGGGGTACCGGCGAGCAGTACTTC
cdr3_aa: CASSSATGGTGEQYF

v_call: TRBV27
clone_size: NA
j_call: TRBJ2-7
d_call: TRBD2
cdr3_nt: TGTGCCAGCAGTTTGCGGGAGGGGTACGAGCAGTACTTC
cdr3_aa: CASSLREGYEQYF

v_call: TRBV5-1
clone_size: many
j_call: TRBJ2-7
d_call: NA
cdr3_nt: TGCGCCAGCAGCTTGGGGTGGACAGTCGAGCAGTACTTC
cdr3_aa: CASSLGWTVEQYF

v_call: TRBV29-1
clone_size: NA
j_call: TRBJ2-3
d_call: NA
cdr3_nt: TGCAGCGTTGAAGATCTGGCCAAGTACACAGATACGCAGTATTTT
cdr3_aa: CSVEDLAKYTDTQYF

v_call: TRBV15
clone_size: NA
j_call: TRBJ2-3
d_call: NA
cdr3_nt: TGTGCCACCAGCAGAGATCGGACAGATACGCAGTATTTT
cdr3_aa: CATSRDRTDTQYF

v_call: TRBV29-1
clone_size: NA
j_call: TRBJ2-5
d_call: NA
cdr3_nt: TGCAGCGTAGAGGGCAGGGTCAAAGAGACCCAGTACTTC
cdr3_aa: CSVEGRVKETQYF

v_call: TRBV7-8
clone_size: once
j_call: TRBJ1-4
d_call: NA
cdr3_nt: TGTGCCAGCAGCTTAGTAGCAGGCGGTAGGCTGTTTTTT
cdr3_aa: CASSLVAGGRLFF

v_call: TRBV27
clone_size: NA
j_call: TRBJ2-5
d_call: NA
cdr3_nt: TGTGCCAGCAGTTTATCGGGCCAAGAGACCCAGTACTTC
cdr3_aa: CASSLSGQETQYF

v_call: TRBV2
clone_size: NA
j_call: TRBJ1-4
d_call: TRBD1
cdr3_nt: TGTGCCAGCAGTAAGACAGGGGCGGATGAAAAACTGTTTTTT
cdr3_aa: CASSKTGADEKLFF

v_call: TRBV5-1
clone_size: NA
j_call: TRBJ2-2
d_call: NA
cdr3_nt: TGCGCCAGCAGCTTGGTTCCGACGGCCGGGGAGCTGTTTTTT
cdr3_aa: CASSLVPTAGELFF

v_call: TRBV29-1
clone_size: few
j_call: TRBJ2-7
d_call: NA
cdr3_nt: TGCAGCGTTGCGGCAGGCGCAGGGGGGCGTTACGAGCAGTACTTC
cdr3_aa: CSVAAGAGGRYEQYF

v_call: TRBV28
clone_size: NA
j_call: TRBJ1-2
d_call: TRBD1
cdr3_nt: TGTGCCAGCAGTTTCCACGGGAGTCAGGGGGCGCCTGTCTATGGCTACACCTTC
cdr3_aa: CASSFHGSQGAPVYGYTF

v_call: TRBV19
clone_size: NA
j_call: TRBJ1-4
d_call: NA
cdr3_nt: TGTGCCAGTAGTATAGGAGGGACTGAAAAACTGTTTTTT
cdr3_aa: CASSIGGTEKLFF

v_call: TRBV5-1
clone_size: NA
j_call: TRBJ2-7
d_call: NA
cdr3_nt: TGCGCCAGCAGCTTCGACTCGTACGAGCAGTACTTC
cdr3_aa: CASSFDSYEQYF

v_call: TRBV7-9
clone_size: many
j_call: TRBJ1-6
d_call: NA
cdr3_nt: TGTGCCAGCAGCTTAGCGGCTTCACCCCTCCACTTT
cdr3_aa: CASSLAASPLHF

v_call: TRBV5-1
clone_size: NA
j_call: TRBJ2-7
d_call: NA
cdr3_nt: TGCGCCAGCAGCTTGTACCCGGGACTCAGATACGAGGAGCAGTACTTC
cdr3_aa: CASSLYPGLRYEEQYF

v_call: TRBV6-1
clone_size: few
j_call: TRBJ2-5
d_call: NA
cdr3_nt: TGTGCCAGCAGTGAAATAGGGTTGGAGGAGACCCAGTACTTC
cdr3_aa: CASSEIGLEETQYF

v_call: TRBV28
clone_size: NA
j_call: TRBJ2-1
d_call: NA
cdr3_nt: TGTGCCAGCAGTTTATCTTCGGGGTTCGGTGAGCAGTTCTTC
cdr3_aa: CASSLSSGFGEQFF

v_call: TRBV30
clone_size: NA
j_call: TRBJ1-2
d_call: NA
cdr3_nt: TGTGCCTGGATTGGAGGGAACTATGGCTACACCTTC
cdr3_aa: CAWIGGNYGYTF

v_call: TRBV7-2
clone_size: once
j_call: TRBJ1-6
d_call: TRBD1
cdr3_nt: TGTGCCAGCAGCCGAGATGGGACAGATAATTCACCCCTCCACTTT
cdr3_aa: CASSRDGTDNSPLHF

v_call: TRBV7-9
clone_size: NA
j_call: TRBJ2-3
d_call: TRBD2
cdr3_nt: TGTGCCAGCAGCTTAGCGAGGAGACTAGCGGGAGATACAGATACGCAGTATTTT
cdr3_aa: CASSLARRLAGDTDTQYF

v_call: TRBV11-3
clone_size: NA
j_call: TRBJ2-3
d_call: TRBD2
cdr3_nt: TGTGCCAGCAGCTTAGGGCTAGCGGGGATAAAGGGTACGCAGTATTTT
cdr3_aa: CASSLGLAGIKGTQYF

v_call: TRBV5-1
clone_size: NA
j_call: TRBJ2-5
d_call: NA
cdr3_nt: TGCGCCAGCAGCTTGGGGGAAGAGACCCAGTACTTC
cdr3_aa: CASSLGEETQYF

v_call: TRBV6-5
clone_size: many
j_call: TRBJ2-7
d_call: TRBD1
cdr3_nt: TGTGCCAGCAGGACCCGGGACAGGGGGTCCGAGCAGTACTTC
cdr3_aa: CASRTRDRGSEQYF

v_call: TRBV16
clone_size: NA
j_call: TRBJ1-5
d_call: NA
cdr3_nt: TGTGCCAGCAGCCCGATCGGAAAGCCCCAGCATTTT
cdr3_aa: CASSPIGKPQHF

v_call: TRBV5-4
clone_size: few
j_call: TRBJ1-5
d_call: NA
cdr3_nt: TGTGCCAGCAGCCGGGGCGGGGAGGGCAATAATCAGCCCCAGCATTTT
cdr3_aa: CASSRGGEGNNQPQHF

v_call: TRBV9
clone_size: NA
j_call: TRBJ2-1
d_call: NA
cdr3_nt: TGTGCCAGCAGCGTAGATCCGCTTTCATCCTACAATGAGCAGTTCTTC
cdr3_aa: CASSVDPLSSYNEQFF

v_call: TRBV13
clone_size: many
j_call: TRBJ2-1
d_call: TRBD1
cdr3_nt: TGTGCCAGCAGCTTCCCCTATTCAGGGGGCGCCTCCTACAATGAGCAGTTCTTC
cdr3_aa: CASSFPYSGGASYNEQFF

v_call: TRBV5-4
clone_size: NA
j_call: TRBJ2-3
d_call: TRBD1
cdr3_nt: TGTGCCAGCAGCCCGGGGGGCGGGACAGGGTTTTTGCGCACAGATACGCAGTATTTT
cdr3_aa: CASSPGGGTGFLRTDTQYF

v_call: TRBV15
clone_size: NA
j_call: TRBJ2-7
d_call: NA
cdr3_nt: TGTGCCACCAGCTCCAGTTCGGCCCCGTCCTACGAGCAGTACTTC
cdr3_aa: CATSSSSAPSYEQYF

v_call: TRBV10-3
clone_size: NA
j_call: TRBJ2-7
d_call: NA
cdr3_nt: TGTGCCATCAGTGACAGACCTCCCTACGAGCAGTACTTC
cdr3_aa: CAISDRPPYEQYF

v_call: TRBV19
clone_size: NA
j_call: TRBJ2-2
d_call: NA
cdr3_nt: TGTGCCAGTAGTAGGTCCACAGGGACCGGGGAGCTGTTTTTT
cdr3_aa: CASSRSTGTGELFF

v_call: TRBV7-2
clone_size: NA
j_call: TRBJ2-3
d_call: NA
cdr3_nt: TGTGCCAGCAGCCAGCTACCGGTCGGCACAGATACGCAGTATTTT
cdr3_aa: CASSQLPVGTDTQYF